This TCR beta chain was observed in a study of blood T cell repertoires in COVID-19. Study-level information: T cells, B-cell-depleted T cells, or PBMCs provided the cDNA or gDNA that served as material.

Germline CDR1 LGHDT, CDR2 YNNKEL (reference sequence). V gave up 4 bases and J gave up 6 bases, with 18 bases separating them. The CDR3 spans 15 residues. All enrollees were about 18 to 95 years old and from fewer than 25 US areas. Participant-reported clinical history was the basis for cohort assignment. Sequenced by immunoSEQ multiplex PCR; TCRdb stores in-frame clones only, minus some. This table holds about 380,000 clones, more than 75% found once. The sequence came from a woman aged 18-35 years who had recovered from COVID-19. This chain uses TRBV3-1 (or the pseudogene TRBV3-2) with TRBJ1-1; D might be TRBD1 (6 bases). Specimen: PBMCs or T cells enriched from blood (not recorded which). CDR3 nucleotides: TGTGCCAGCAGCCCGGAGTCCGACAGGCTGTCTGAAGCTTTCTTT. The encoded protein is CASSPESDRLSEAFF.